This T cell receptor beta chain is drawn from a study of read filtering for tumor transcriptome and immune sequencing. Study-level background: Roughly 8 patients were R-ISS I, roughly 15 were R-ISS II, over 5 were R-ISS III. IR-seq gave about 3.5 to 10.27 million TCR reads per sample; RNA-seq gave roughly 80 to 1,300. Findings and limits, study-wide: The sorted CD138-negative fraction was a mixed bone marrow immune population, not purified T cells. Single-read clonotypes: 80% to 90% of IR-seq clonotypes (roughly 4% of reads), around three quarters of RNA-seq clonotypes (nearly 45% of reads).

The library was built from 400 ng RNA with molecular barcoded adaptors for alpha/delta and beta/gamma chains. MiXCR was run by TCRdb on the reads, yielding one entry per CDR3 protein. The sample consists of roughly 49,000 distinct CDR3 sequences, around 20% of them appearing once. The CDR3 contains 17 residues. The germline V gene has CDR1 MDHEN and CDR2 SYDVKM. The ends lost 4 bases at V and 4 bases at J; junction bases unmatched: 6. This clonotype showed up many times. Antigen specificity is unknown. V is TRBV28 and J is TRBJ2-1, with 14 bases that match TRBD2. Sequencing was performed on a population of CD138-negative cells sorted from bone marrow. The receptor was isolated from a donor aged 40 or older with multiple myeloma. The CDR3 region is CASSSGGLAGAYNEQFF. DNA for the CDR3: TGTGCCAGCAGTTCCGGGGGACTAGCGGGAGCTTACAATGAGCAGTTCTTC.